These 8 T cell receptor beta chains were all obtained from the same sample, sequenced in a study of blood T cell repertoires in COVID-19. Some clones are missing from TCRdb's copy, which holds only in-frame ones; the method was immunoSEQ multiplex PCR. In the table there are about 210,000 clones, around four fifths of which are singletons. Sequencing was carried out using peripheral blood. These receptors came from a man aged 55 to 70 with COVID-19, enrolled during active disease.

Written as DNA, the CDR3 is TGCGCCAGCAGCTCCACAGGGACCGTGTATGGCTACACCTTC. It yields the protein CASSSTGTVYGYTF. V gene TRBV5-1 combines with J gene TRBJ1-2; a possible D gene is TRBD1 (6 bases). This CDR3 is 14 amino acids long. Germline lookup yields CDR1 SGHRS and CDR2 YFSETQ. V was trimmed by 3 bases and J by 5 bases, leaving 14 bases between them.

This chain uses TRBV5-4 with TRBJ2-3; TRBD2 aligns across 13 bases. Trimming cost V 4 bases and J 2 bases; bases outside gene matches: 7. CDR1 SGHNT and CDR2 YYREEE come from the germline V gene (reference sequence). The CDR3 length is 17 residues. As DNA, the CDR3 is TGTGCCAGCAGCCTCGGACTAGCGGGAGTGTCCACAGATACGCAGTATTTT. Translated: CASSLGLAGVSTDTQYF. Combining the CDR3 with reference TRBV5-4 and TRBJ2-3 gives the whole variable domain ETGVTQSPTHLIKTRGQQVTLRCSSQSGHNTVSWYQQALGQGPQFIFQYYREEENGRGNFPPRFSGLQFPNYSSELNVNALELDDSALYLCASSLGLAGVSTDTQYFGPGTRLTVL.

The chain links TRBV27 to TRBJ2-7; 8 nucleotides match TRBD1. The CDR3 is 14 residues long. The trim removed 6 bases at V and 4 bases at J, leaving 8 bases unmatched. Per germline, CDR1 MNHEY and CDR2 SMNVEV (reference sequence). The CDR3 loop is CASRWGTGVYEQYF. In DNA form, the CDR3 reads TGTGCCAGCAGATGGGGGACAGGAGTTTACGAGCAGTACTTC.

This sequence joins TRBV7-9 and TRBJ1-2; TRBD1 matches 7 bases. V gave up 5 bases and J gave up 6 bases; unmatched junction bases: 9. CDR3 length equals 14 residues. Germline V gene data show CDR1 as SEHNR and CDR2 as FQNEAQ (reference sequence). The CDR3 region is CASSIRQGSNGYTF. CDR3 coding DNA: TGTGCCAGCAGCATTCGACAGGGATCTAATGGCTACACCTTC.

The chain combines TRBV6-5 with TRBJ1-2; 11 nucleotides match TRBD1. Germline trimming cut 4 bases from V and 5 bases from J; bases unmatched to any gene: 6. The length of the CDR3 is 15 residues. Germline CDR1 is MNHEY and CDR2 is SVGAGI. The CDR3 DNA follows: TGTGCCAGCAGTTTCTCGGACAGGGGGCTTTATGGCTACACCTTC. Protein sequence: CASSFSDRGLYGYTF.

The chain uses TRBV19 and TRBJ1-1; D is unresolved. The CDR3 has 14 residues. Trimming stripped 10 bases from V and 1 base from J, with 16 bases between. From germline, CDR1 is LNHDA and CDR2 SQIVND (reference sequence). DNA of the CDR3: TGTGCCACCCAAGTCCGGGAGAAGAACACTGAAGCTTTCTTT. Translation gives CATQVREKNTEAFF.

A few counts support this clone. The rearrangement joins TRBV30 to TRBJ2-7, with a possible D match to TRBD2 (6 bases). The V and J ends lost 3 bases and 3 bases respectively, with 21 bases between them. The germline V gene has CDR1 GTSNPN and CDR2 SVGIG (reference sequence). The CDR3 spans 16 residues. Written as DNA, the CDR3 is TGTGCCTGGAGCAGGTTGAGGGGACTCCAGGGCTACGAGCAGTACTTC. Protein: CAWSRLRGLQGYEQYF. The variable domain in full, completed from reference TRBV30 and TRBJ2-7, reads SQTIHQWPATLVQPVGSPLSLECTVEGTSNPNLYWYRQAAGRGLQLLFYSVGIGQISSEVPQNLSASRPQDRQFILSSKKLLLSDSGFYLCAWSRLRGLQGYEQYFGPGTRLTVT.

This chain links TRBV3-1 (or the pseudogene TRBV3-2) with TRBJ1-2; D uncertain. CDR1 and CDR2 from the germline V gene are LGHDT and YNNKEL (reference sequence). V dropped 1 base and J dropped 8 bases, with 11 bases sitting between them. There are 13 residues in the CDR3. The CDR3 DNA reads as TGTGCCAGCAGCCAAGTGGCGGAACTCGGCTACACCTTC. As protein: CASSQVAELGYTF.